This is a list of T cell receptor beta chains from one sample in a study of blood T cell repertoires in COVID-19. TCRdb's copy holds only in-frame clones and misses some; the assay was immunoSEQ multiplex PCR. Of roughly 250,000 clones in the sample, roughly 90% were seen once. The sequenced sample consisted of peripheral blood. The receptors shown here come from a woman in her twenties or thirties with COVID-19, enrolled during active disease. Each CDR3 is given with its conserved first and last residue. The order of the fields is CDR3 protein, CDR3 DNA, CDR3 length, J gene, V gene, D gene, clone size. The D gene is left open where the match is weak. Clone size is stated in some rows and not others, as once, few, many or a class when expanded.

CDR3 protein: CASSVSDSYEQYF
CDR3 DNA: TGTGCCAGCAGCGTGTCGGACAGCTACGAGCAGTACTTC
CDR3 length: 13
J gene: TRBJ2-7
V gene: TRBV9
D gene: .
clone size: .

CDR3 protein: CASSLDRLTDTQYF
CDR3 DNA: TGTGCCAGCAGCCTGGACAGACTCACAGATACGCAGTATTTT
CDR3 length: 14
J gene: TRBJ2-3
V gene: TRBV27
D gene: .
clone size: .

CDR3 protein: CASSLDGTGATIYPATNEKLFF
CDR3 DNA: TGCGCCAGCAGCTTGGACGGGACAGGGGCCACCATTTACCCTGCAACTAATGAAAAACTGTTTTTT
CDR3 length: 22
J gene: TRBJ1-4
V gene: TRBV5-1
D gene: TRBD1
clone size: .

CDR3 protein: CASSLAGGSTDTQYF
CDR3 DNA: TGCGCCAGCAGCCTAGCGGGGGGGAGCACAGATACGCAGTATTTT
CDR3 length: 15
J gene: TRBJ2-3
V gene: TRBV10-2
D gene: TRBD2
clone size: once

CDR3 protein: CASSYGLTGSEVQYF
CDR3 DNA: TGTGCCAGCAGTTACGGCCTGACAGGGTCTGAAGTGCAGTACTTC
CDR3 length: 15
J gene: TRBJ2-7
V gene: TRBV6-5
D gene: TRBD1
clone size: .

CDR3 protein: CASADLIGQPQHF
CDR3 DNA: TGCGCCAGCGCGGACTTAATTGGTCAGCCCCAGCATTTT
CDR3 length: 13
J gene: TRBJ1-5
V gene: TRBV4-1
D gene: .
clone size: once

CDR3 protein: CSVRASGGGTGELFF
CDR3 DNA: TGCAGCGTTCGGGCTAGCGGGGGAGGTACCGGGGAGCTGTTTTTT
CDR3 length: 15
J gene: TRBJ2-2
V gene: TRBV29-1
D gene: TRBD2
clone size: once

CDR3 protein: CASSFVAVETQYF
CDR3 DNA: TGTGCCAGCAGTTTCGTGGCAGTAGAGACCCAGTACTTC
CDR3 length: 13
J gene: TRBJ2-5
V gene: TRBV12-3/TRBV12-4
D gene: .
clone size: .

CDR3 protein: CASSQDFGGRYYEQYF
CDR3 DNA: TGTGCCAGCAGCCAAGATTTCGGAGGACGCTACTACGAGCAGTACTTC
CDR3 length: 16
J gene: TRBJ2-7
V gene: TRBV4-2
D gene: .
clone size: .

CDR3 protein: CASSELAPGLDSPLHF
CDR3 DNA: TGTGCCAGCAGTGAACTCGCCCCGGGGTTGGATTCACCCCTCCACTTT
CDR3 length: 16
J gene: TRBJ1-6
V gene: TRBV6-1
D gene: .
clone size: .

CDR3 protein: CASSVHSGGGLSDTQYF
CDR3 DNA: TGTGCCAGTAGTGTCCATAGTGGCGGGGGTCTTTCGGATACGCAGTATTTT
CDR3 length: 17
J gene: TRBJ2-3
V gene: TRBV19
D gene: TRBD2
clone size: .

CDR3 protein: CASKAAGGSNTGELFF
CDR3 DNA: TGCGCCAGCAAGGCGGCGGGGGGATCGAACACCGGGGAGCTGTTTTTT
CDR3 length: 16
J gene: TRBJ2-2
V gene: TRBV5-1
D gene: TRBD2
clone size: .

CDR3 protein: CASSSDSTGANVLTF
CDR3 DNA: TGTGCCAGCAGCTCAGACAGTACCGGGGCCAACGTCCTGACTTTC
CDR3 length: 15
J gene: TRBJ2-6
V gene: TRBV13
D gene: .
clone size: .

CDR3 protein: CASSPTGETQYF
CDR3 DNA: TGTGCCAGCAGCCCGACTGGAGAGACCCAGTACTTC
CDR3 length: 12
J gene: TRBJ2-5
V gene: TRBV11-2
D gene: .
clone size: .

CDR3 protein: CASSPLPGRYEQYF
CDR3 DNA: TGTGCCAGCAGCCCCTTACCCGGGAGATACGAGCAGTACTTC
CDR3 length: 14
J gene: TRBJ2-7
V gene: TRBV3-1/TRBV3-2
D gene: .
clone size: .

CDR3 protein: CASSPVSGGAEAFF
CDR3 DNA: TGTGCCAGCTCACCAGTATCTGGGGGCGCTGAAGCTTTCTTT
CDR3 length: 14
J gene: TRBJ1-1
V gene: TRBV18
D gene: .
clone size: once

CDR3 protein: CASSQSLGASGVYTDTQYF
CDR3 DNA: TGTGCCAGCAGCCAATCCCTGGGGGCCAGCGGAGTATACACAGATACGCAGTATTTT
CDR3 length: 19
J gene: TRBJ2-3
V gene: TRBV3-1/TRBV3-2
D gene: .
clone size: .

CDR3 protein: CASSSAIPAAFF
CDR3 DNA: TGTGCCAGCAGCTCTGCTATTCCCGCCGCTTTCTTT
CDR3 length: 12
J gene: TRBJ1-1
V gene: TRBV7-9
D gene: .
clone size: .

CDR3 protein: CASSYSAESEKLFF
CDR3 DNA: TGTGCCAGCAGTTATTCTGCTGAGAGTGAAAAACTGTTTTTT
CDR3 length: 14
J gene: TRBJ1-4
V gene: TRBV6-5
D gene: .
clone size: .

CDR3 protein: CASSTGVRQPQHF
CDR3 DNA: TGCGCCAGCTCGACAGGGGTCAGGCAGCCCCAGCATTTT
CDR3 length: 13
J gene: TRBJ1-5
V gene: TRBV10-1
D gene: TRBD1
clone size: .

CDR3 protein: CASSRDTATNEKLFF
CDR3 DNA: TGTGCCAGCAGCCGGGATACTGCAACTAATGAAAAACTGTTTTTT
CDR3 length: 15
J gene: TRBJ1-4
V gene: TRBV6-5
D gene: .
clone size: .

CDR3 protein: CASSQGGELFF
CDR3 DNA: TGTGCCAGTAGTCAGGGGGGGGAGCTGTTTTTT
CDR3 length: 11
J gene: TRBJ2-2
V gene: TRBV19
D gene: .
clone size: .